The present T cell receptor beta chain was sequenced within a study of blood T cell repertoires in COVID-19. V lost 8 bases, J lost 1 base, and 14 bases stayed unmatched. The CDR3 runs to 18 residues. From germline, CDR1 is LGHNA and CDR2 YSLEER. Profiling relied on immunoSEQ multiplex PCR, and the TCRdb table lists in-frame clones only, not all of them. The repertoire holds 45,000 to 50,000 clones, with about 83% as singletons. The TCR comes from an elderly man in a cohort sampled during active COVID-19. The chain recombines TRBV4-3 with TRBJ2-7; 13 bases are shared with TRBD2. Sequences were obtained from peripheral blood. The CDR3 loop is CASEQPRTSGRCSYEQYF. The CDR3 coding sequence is TGCGCCAGCGAGCAACCAAGGACTAGCGGGAGATGTTCCTACGAGCAGTACTTC.